Presented here are 6 T cell receptor beta chains from one specimen sequenced in a study of cytomegalovirus exposure and HLA in healthy donors. The PCR employed 60 Vbeta primers together with 13 Jbeta primers. Only in-frame clones appear in the TCRdb table, and some are missing; sequencing was by immunoSEQ multiplex PCR. Found here are 100,000 to 150,000 clones, around 70% of them singletons; the top ten hold 4%. Sequenced: PBMCs. The receptors were gathered from a man in his forties or fifties in good health and CMV-seropositive.

This CDR3 reads CASSAPGQYYEQYF. The CDR3 DNA sequence: TGTGCCAGCAGTGCTCCGGGACAGTACTACGAGCAGTACTTC. The rearrangement joins TRBV25-1 to TRBJ2-7; 7 bases align to TRBD1. Germline CDR1 MGHDK, CDR2 SYGVNS. The CDR3 is made up of 14 amino acids. Trimming removed 4 bases from V and 3 bases from J; junction bases left unmatched: 6.

The chain carries TRBV4-2 and TRBJ2-2; 7 positions match TRBD2. Germline CDR1 reads LGHNA; CDR2 reads YNFKEQ. The CDR3 is 16 residues long. The V and J ends lost 0 bases and 4 bases, in that order; junction bases with no gene match: 5. The CDR3 spells CASSQDEAGRTGELFF. The DNA of the CDR3 is TGTGCCAGCAGCCAAGATGAAGCGGGACGCACCGGGGAGCTGTTTTTT.

V and J are TRBV5-1 and TRBJ2-5; TRBD2 matches 9 bases. The germline V gene has CDR1 SGHRS and CDR2 YFSETQ. The CDR3 is 19 amino acids. The V and J ends lost 1 base and 3 bases, in that order; junction bases with no gene match: 16. CDR3 residues: CASSLTSGASGAGEETQYF. CDR3 nucleotides: TGCGCCAGCAGCTTGACCTCAGGAGCTAGCGGGGCTGGCGAAGAGACCCAGTACTTC.

In this sample, this clone turned up a few times. This CDR3 is CASSETSGGAVYEQYF. As DNA, the CDR3 is TGTGCCAGCAGTGAAACTAGCGGGGGGGCCGTCTACGAGCAGTACTTC. The chain couples TRBV2 to TRBJ2-7; TRBD2 matches at 13 bases. Germline V CDR1 and CDR2: SNHLY, FYNNEI. V was clipped by 2 bases and J by 3 bases; unmatched bases: 4. The CDR3 loop spans 16 amino acids.

This clone was picked up a small number of times. V usage is TRBV5-1 and J usage is TRBJ2-7, with D maybe TRBD2 (6 bases). This CDR3 spans 14 amino acids. The germline V gene has CDR1 SGHRS and CDR2 YFSETQ. The V end lost 0 bases, the J end lost 8 bases, and 15 bases lay between the germline ends. CDR3 region: CASSLELGGRKQYF. CDR3 DNA sequence: TGCGCCAGCAGCTTGGAACTGGGGGGAAGAAAGCAGTACTTC.

V gene TRBV10-3 combines with J gene TRBJ2-7; TRBD1 is a possible D gene (6 bases). CDR3 length: 14 amino acids. Germline V gene lookup returns CDR1 ENHRY and CDR2 SYGVKD. Trimming removed 6 bases at V and 0 bases at J, with 12 bases between. CDR3 region: CAISPDRPSYEQYF. As DNA, the CDR3 is TGTGCCATCAGCCCAGACAGGCCCTCCTACGAGCAGTACTTC.